This is a list of T cell receptor beta chains from one sample in a study of cytomegalovirus exposure and HLA in healthy donors. Profiling relied on immunoSEQ multiplex PCR, and the TCRdb table lists in-frame clones only, not all of them. Of about 120,000 clones in the sample, 75% to 85% are singletons; the top ten hold 1.5% to 2%. The sequencing input was PBMCs. The receptor set was obtained from a man between 40 and 49 years old in good health and CMV-seronegative. CDR3s include the opening cysteine and the closing phenylalanine or tryptophan. D genes are given only for firm matches. Size tells how often a clone was seen (once, few, many) or the class of an expanded clone, and some rows leave it out.

TRBV27	-	TRBJ2-7	TRBD2	TGTGCCAGCAGTCCCTCGGGACTAGCGGGAGGATCGATTGGCTACGAGCAGTACTTC	CASSPSGLAGGSIGYEQYF
TRBV5-1	-	TRBJ2-2	-	TGCGCCAGCAGCTTGGGGGGGCGACAGATGAACACCGGGGAGCTGTTTTTT	CASSLGGRQMNTGELFF
TRBV30	-	TRBJ2-3	-	TGTGCCTGGAGTGGGTCAGGGACAGATACGCAGTATTTT	CAWSGSGTDTQYF
TRBV5-1	-	TRBJ2-5	-	TGCGCCAGCAGCTTAGGGTTTGGACTGGGGGCCATAGAGACCCAGTACTTC	CASSLGFGLGAIETQYF
TRBV28	-	TRBJ1-4	TRBD1	TGTGCCAGCAGTACCGGACAGGTCGGTTTGGAAAAACTGTTTTTT	CASSTGQVGLEKLFF
TRBV19	-	TRBJ2-3	TRBD2	TGTGCCAGTAGTACGATACTAGCGGGAGGGTTAGATACGCAGTATTTT	CASSTILAGGLDTQYF
TRBV5-6	-	TRBJ2-2	-	TGTGCCAGCAGCATTACAGGGTTCGCCGGGGAGCTGTTTTTT	CASSITGFAGELFF
TRBV6-5	-	TRBJ1-5	-	TGTGCCAGCAGTAAAATGTCTCGGGGCAATCAGCCCCAGCATTTT	CASSKMSRGNQPQHF
TRBV5-4	-	TRBJ2-6	TRBD1	TGTGCCAGCAGCTCCGCAGGGGGCGGGAACGTCCTGACTTTC	CASSSAGGGNVLTF
TRBV13	-	TRBJ1-1	TRBD1	TGTGCCAGCAGCGCGGACAGGTCCCGCACTGAAGCTTTCTTT	CASSADRSRTEAFF
TRBV5-1	-	TRBJ2-3	TRBD1	TGCGCCAGCAGCTTGGAGTCAGGGGGACAAGATACGCAGTATTTT	CASSLESGGQDTQYF
TRBV2	-	TRBJ2-5	TRBD2	TGTGCCAGCGTCGACCTAGACGGGGGGGCCGACGAGACCCAGTACTTC	CASVDLDGGADETQYF
TRBV27	-	TRBJ1-1	-	TGTGCCAGCAGTTACAAAAGCCAGGGGCGGTACACTGAAGCTTTCTTT	CASSYKSQGRYTEAFF
TRBV5-5	few	TRBJ1-1	-	TGTGCCAGCACCTTGGGACTAACTAACACTGAAGCTTTCTTT	CASTLGLTNTEAFF
TRBV28	-	TRBJ1-2	TRBD1	TGTGCCAGCAGTCGTCCGGGACAGGGGACGGGGACTAACTATGGCTACACCTTC	CASSRPGQGTGTNYGYTF
TRBV19	-	TRBJ2-7	-	TGTGCCAGTAGTAAACAGGGTGGGACCTACGAGCAGTACTTC	CASSKQGGTYEQYF
TRBV19	-	TRBJ2-6	TRBD1	TGTGCCAGTAGGACAGGGAGCTCTGGGGCCAACGTCCTGACTTTC	CASRTGSSGANVLTF
TRBV19	-	TRBJ1-2	-	TGTGCCAGTAGTATAATGGGAGGGCCTGGCTACACCTTC	CASSIMGGPGYTF